A single sample is the source of the 18 T cell receptor beta chains below, sequenced in a study of Graves' ophthalmopathy and Graves' hyperthyroidism. Investigators amplified TCR beta CDR3 regions from RNA transcripts. The library came from an HTBI-primed first-round RT-PCR and a second-round multiplex PCR. TCRdb processed the multiplex PCR reads anew with MiXCR; each CDR3 protein has one entry. This table holds hundreds of thousands of distinct CDR3 sequences, roughly 41% found once. Sequencing was carried out using peripheral blood. These receptor sequences come from an adult man with Graves' ophthalmopathy.

The rearrangement joins TRBV7-8 to TRBJ1-6, with 7 bases that match TRBD1. Trimming at V came to 5 bases and at J to 8 bases, leaving 6 bases not matched to a gene. Germline V gene data show CDR1 as SGHVS and CDR2 as FQNEAQ. This CDR3 region has 14 residues. CDR3 sequence reads: CASSPTGRDSPLHF. CDR3 in DNA: TGTGCCAGCAGCCCGACAGGGCGTGATTCACCCCTCCACTTT.

This clonotype has at least ten counts. This chain uses TRBV24-1 with TRBJ2-2, with D possibly TRBD1 on 6 matching bases. Deletions cut 3 bases from V and 4 bases from J, with 11 bases between. Germline CDR1 is KGHDR and CDR2 is SFDVKD. The CDR3 contains 15 residues. As DNA, the CDR3 is TGTGCCACCAGTGATCCAGGACAGATCACCGGGGAGCTGTTTTTT. Its protein product is CATSDPGQITGELFF.

Comment on this clonotype: One end of the junction does not line up with germline, which may come from a read error. The chain uses TRBV10-2 and TRBJ1-5, with 10 bases that match TRBD1. Germline CDR1 reads WSHSY; CDR2 reads SAAADI. The CDR3 is 13 amino acids. Here the CDR3 DNA reads TGCGCCAGCAGGGGACAGGGGCAAGAGACCCAGTACTTT. It encodes CASRGQGQETQYF.

Note on this clonotype: A junction end diverges from the germline sequence, so it may reflect a read error. The rearrangement joins TRBV20-1 to TRBJ2-7; D perhaps matches TRBD1 (6 bases). CDR1 DFQATT and CDR2 SNEGSKA come from the germline V gene (reference sequence). The CDR3 is made up of 13 amino acids. The CDR3 spells CSARDEERGSGVF. The CDR3, as DNA: TGCAGTGCTAGAGATGAGGAGAGGGGGTCAGGGGTTTTC.

The CDR3 is CSVVIATEAFF. CDR3 DNA: TGCAGCGTTGTGATTGCTACTGAAGCTTTCTTT. The chain is built from TRBV29-1 and TRBJ1-1, with unresolved D. From germline, CDR1 is SQVTM and CDR2 ANQGSEA. CDR3 size: 11 residues. V was shortened by 4 bases and J by 5 bases, with 8 bases between the two germline ends.

The rearrangement joins TRBV15 to TRBJ1-6; D is ambiguous. The CDR3 extends over 15 amino acids. With 0 bases removed from V and 13 bases from J, the gap between germline ends came to 16 bases. Germline CDR1 reads LNHNV; CDR2 reads YYDKDF (reference sequence). The CDR3 is CATSRDAGLGQPLHF. The CDR3 DNA follows: TGTGCCACCAGCAGAGATGCGGGGTTGGGCCAGCCCCTCCACTTT.

This clonotype has a count of ten or more. The J gene is TRBJ2-5, the V gene TRBV29-1, with 14 positions matching TRBD2. The CDR3 consists of 14 residues. With 4 bases clipped from V and 5 bases from J, the junction kept 3 bases outside the gene matches. In germline, CDR1 is SQVTM, CDR2 ANQGSEA. In DNA form, the CDR3 reads TGCAGCGTTGGGAGGACTAGCGGGAGGGAGACCCAGTACTTC. Residues: CSVGRTSGRETQYF.

This clonotype was counted a few times. The J gene is TRBJ2-7, the V gene TRBV2; 10 positions match TRBD2. This CDR3 region has 17 residues. CDR1 and CDR2 (germline): SNHLY, FYNNEI. V trimming: 5 bases; J trimming: 2 bases; junction bases outside the gene matches: 12. CDR3 in amino acids: CASSRLAGALGTYEQYF. The DNA of the CDR3 is TGTGCCAGCAGTCGGCTAGCGGGAGCCCTGGGGACCTACGAGCAGTACTTC. Supplemented by reference TRBV2 and TRBJ2-7, the full variable domain reads EPEVTQTPSHQVTQMGQEVILRCVPISNHLYFYWYRQILGQKVEFLVSFYNNEISEKSEIFDDQFSVERPDGSNFTLKIRSTKLEDSAMYFCASSRLAGALGTYEQYFGPGTRLTVT.

The V and J genes are TRBV19 and TRBJ1-5, with 7 bases matching TRBD1. CDR1 and CDR2 from the germline V gene are LNHDA and SQIVND (reference sequence). V gave up 3 bases and J gave up 4 bases; unmatched junction bases: 6. This CDR3 comprises 15 residues. The CDR3 DNA reads as TGTGCCAGTAGTATTATACAGGGGAAGAATCAGCCCCAGCATTTT. It encodes CASSIIQGKNQPQHF.

Comment on this clonotype: A clone one base away is much larger, so this may be a read error. The chain couples TRBV19 to TRBJ1-5; D gene ambiguous. In germline, CDR1 is LNHDA, CDR2 SQIVND (reference sequence). This CDR3 has 13 amino acids. The CDR3 here is CASSIGPSRPRHF. The CDR3 region has the DNA TGTGCCAGTAGTATTGGGCCTTCTAGGCCCCGGCATTTT.

This clonotype was observed a single time. This may be a read error, as it is one base from a much larger clone. Likely a read error: the CDR3 ends without its conserved phenylalanine or tryptophan. The chain uses TRBV10-3 and TRBJ2-7; the D gene is possibly TRBD2 (6 bases). Germline CDR1 is ENHRY and CDR2 is SYGVKD. Trimming pared 2 bases from V and 5 bases from J, leaving 10 bases between. CDR3 length: 13 amino acids. The CDR3 DNA sequence: TGTGCCATCAGTGAGGGTGGGGAGGACGAGCAGTACTCC. The encoded protein is CAISEGGEDEQYS.

This chain connects TRBV29-1 to TRBJ1-4; D gene unclear. V lost 8 bases and J lost 5, with 15 bases in between. The CDR3 runs 13 residues. Germline V gene data show CDR1 as SQVTM and CDR2 as ANQGSEA. DNA of the CDR3: TGCAGCTCCGAGCTCGGGCACAATGAAAAACTGTTTTTT. Protein sequence: CSSELGHNEKLFF. Full variable domain (remainder filled in from reference TRBV29-1 and TRBJ1-4): SAVISQKPSRDICQRGTSLTIQCQVDSQVTMMFWYRQQPGQSLTLIATANQGSEATYESGFVIDKFPISRPNLTFSTLTVSNMSPEDSSIYLCSSELGHNEKLFFGSGTQLSVL.

Note on this clonotype: Germline is not matched at one junction end, which may reflect a read error. This rearrangement joins TRBV10-3 to TRBJ2-5; D gene uncertain. CDR3 size: 13 residues. CDR1 is ENHRY, CDR2 SYGVKD, per germline. This chain's CDR3 is CTISPSAQETQYF. DNA for the CDR3: TGTACCATCAGTCCATCTGCCCAAGAGACCCAGTACTTC.

This clonotype was seen many times. The chain carries TRBV12-3 or TRBV12-4 and TRBJ1-6; D gene unclear. Trimming removed 8 bases from V and 5 bases from J, with 10 bases in between. CDR3 length: 13 amino acids. CDR3 protein: CASQTWNNSPLHF. The DNA for the CDR3 is TGTGCCAGCCAAACGTGGAATAATTCACCCCTCCACTTT.

The sample holds many counts of this clonotype. This sequence joins TRBV29-1 and TRBJ2-7, with 9 bases lining up with TRBD1. This CDR3 spans 13 amino acids. From germline, CDR1 is SQVTM and CDR2 ANQGSEA. The junction had 6 bases not matched to a gene; V was cut back by 5 bases and J by 4 bases. DNA of the CDR3: TGCAGCGTTATCGGACAGGGGTTATACGAGCAGTACTTC. Translating it yields CSVIGQGLYEQYF.

This sequence joins TRBV10-3 and TRBJ1-2; 8 nucleotides agree with TRBD1. The trim removed 2 bases at V and 8 bases at J, leaving 7 bases unmatched. Germline V gives CDR1 ENHRY, CDR2 SYGVKD. The CDR3 consists of 14 residues. The CDR3: CAISEPGTGGGYTF. The CDR3 DNA reads TGTGCCATCAGTGAGCCCGGGACAGGAGGCGGCTACACCTTC.

The chain uses TRBV25-1 and TRBJ2-2, with no clear D. V lost 5 bases and J lost 1, with 8 bases in between. This CDR3 comprises 14 residues. Germline V lookup: CDR1 MGHDK, CDR2 SYGVNS. CDR3 residues: CASSFIRNTGELFF. As DNA, the CDR3 is TGTGCCAGCAGTTTCATCAGGAACACCGGGGAGCTGTTTTTT. Using reference TRBV25-1 and TRBJ2-2 for the parts outside the CDR3, the full variable domain is EADIYQTPRYLVIGTGKKITLECSQTMGHDKMYWYQQDPGMELHLIHYSYGVNSTEKGDLSSESTVSRIRTEHFPLTLESARPSHTSQYLCASSFIRNTGELFFGEGSRLTVL.

This rearrangement joins TRBV10-3 to TRBJ2-7, with 7 bases aligning to TRBD2. The CDR3 runs 15 residues. Germline CDR1 ENHRY, CDR2 SYGVKD. J lost 7 bases, V lost 10 bases, and 19 bases had no gene match. The CDR3 coding sequence is TGTGCCAGCAGATCCCTAGCGGAGACCACCACAGAGCAGTACTTC. Its translation is CASRSLAETTTEQYF.